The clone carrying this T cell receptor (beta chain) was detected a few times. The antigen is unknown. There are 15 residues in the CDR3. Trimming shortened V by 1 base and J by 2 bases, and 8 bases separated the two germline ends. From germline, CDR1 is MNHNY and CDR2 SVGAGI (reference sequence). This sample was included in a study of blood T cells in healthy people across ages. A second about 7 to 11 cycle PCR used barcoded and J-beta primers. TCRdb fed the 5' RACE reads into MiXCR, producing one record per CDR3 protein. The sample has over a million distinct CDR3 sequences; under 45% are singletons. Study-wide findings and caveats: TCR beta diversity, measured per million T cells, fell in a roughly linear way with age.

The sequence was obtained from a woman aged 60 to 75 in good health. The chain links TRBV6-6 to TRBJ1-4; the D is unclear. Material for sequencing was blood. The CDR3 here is CASSYWGITNEKLFF. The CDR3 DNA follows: TGTGCCAGCAGTTACTGGGGAATCACTAATGAAAAACTGTTTTTT.